The clone carrying this T cell receptor beta chain has more than one count but fewer than ten. Antigen: not known. This sample is drawn from a study of blood T cells in healthy people across ages. Primers used in a second PCR of roughly 6 to 12 cycles were a sample-barcoded 5' primer and a J-beta primer mix. From the 5' RACE reads, TCRdb called clonotypes with MiXCR, one entry per CDR3 protein. The table shows 800,000 or so distinct CDR3 sequences, with 25% occurring only once. The V segment lost 0 bases and the J segment 4 bases; nucleotides outside the gene matches: 9. Germline assignment: CDR1 MNHNY and CDR2 SVGAGI (reference sequence). This CDR3 comprises 17 residues. General study findings and limits: In these data, TCR beta diversity tracked strongly with naive T cell percentage. With donor CMV status unknown, expanded clonotype changes were possibly confounded.

The same data also contributed to another study, on T cells of mothers and their children.

The sample comprised blood. The clonotype originates from a boy between 10 and 17 years old in good health. The genes are TRBV6-6 and TRBJ2-3; 8 bases align to TRBD2. The CDR3 nucleotides are TGTGCCAGCAGTTACTCGGACGGGGGGGCTCGGGCAGATACGCAGTATTTT. The encoded protein is CASSYSDGGARADTQYF.